The T cell receptor beta chain described here comes from a study of cytomegalovirus exposure and HLA in healthy donors (TCRdb year 2017). Context from the whole study: An earlier analysis of several hundred of the donors reported more than 250 Gb of sequence data and around 110 million unique TCR beta sequences from around 200 million T cells. Of the 398 genotyped donors, 65% to 90% fell in the genetic ancestry cluster associated with self-reported Caucasian donors. To decide whether each TCR beta V gene segment behaved as functional or pseudogenic, an earlier analysis of some 580 of the donors relied on high-throughput TCR beta sequencing. The study combined high-throughput TCR immunosequencing, statistical association of individual TCRs with disease status, and machine learning to predict cytomegalovirus infection status. HLA typing included class I and class II loci at four-digit resolution. In the later analysis, no new phenotypic data were used to find candidate immune exposures; instead, reliance was placed on TCR beta sequences and their occurrence across donors. In a later analysis, previously published TCR beta repertoires from several hundred donors were re-analyzed and high-resolution HLA genotyping was added so that TCR occurrence patterns could be studied. Besides the first cohort of 500 to 700 subjects, a separate validation cohort made up of 120 or so different subjects was used. Genome-wide SNP genotypes for about three fifths of the 666 donors were used in a later genetic analysis, which treated that subset as a discovery cohort. Approximately 310 gigabases of sequencing data and around 80 million unique TCR sequences made up an early release that covered some 640 HLA-typed donors. Using immunosequencing, the study profiled T cell repertoires from 550 to 750 subjects and related those repertoires to cytomegalovirus serostatus. Donor age, sex, ethnicity and CMV serostatus were compiled alongside the repertoire data. Across about 380 genotyped donors of the cohort, an average of approximately 220,000 unique TCR beta nucleotide sequences per donor were sequenced, and roughly 20% of those sequences were non-productive. Every discovery cohort repertoire had been produced on one sequencing platform. A few DR-DQ haplotypes were handled as single units for association and clustering because linkage in the cohort was strong. The study aimed to test whether cataloging public T cell receptors could reveal signatures of past pathogen exposure. Typing coverage varied by locus: 629-630 donors for A, B, C, DRB1 and DQB1; approximately 500 for DQA1; about 570 for DPA1; around 490 for DPB1. Broader findings and caveats from the paper: In a later analysis, some 17,000 TCR beta sequences were associated with specific HLA alleles at a false discovery rate of 0.05. A cluster of highly shared sequence variants was judged likely to represent a technical artifact of the sequencing pipeline. A later genetic analysis reported fewer N-insertions in productive TCRs among donors in an Asian-associated ancestry cluster than the roughly 670-donor mean. Roughly uniform sequencing depth across donors was assumed in presence/absence analyses, although this assumption may not hold. Only TCR beta chains were sequenced in this cohort, and the absence of alpha or paired-chain data limited detectable features. Cytomegalovirus status was reported to be diagnosed by the classifier with high specificity and sensitivity in both the original and validation cohorts. A further reported finding was that TCR beta sequences accurately predicted the HLA-A and HLA-B alleles for most subjects in the first cohort. According to a later analysis, parvovirus B19, influenza, CMV and Epstein-Barr virus appeared linked to several top co-occurrence clusters. Strong co-occurrence of HLA alleles, especially DR and DQ, made assigning TCR associations to individual alleles difficult. Three of the identified cytomegalovirus-associated TCR beta chains were confirmed in vitro to be specific for cytomegalovirus antigens. Because some donors lacked HLA typing at each locus, the association tests relied only on the typed subset. A later analysis found that TCR association rates varied across HLA loci, with DRB1 alleles showing the most associated TCRs and HLA-C alleles the fewest. Most CMV-associated TCR beta chains appeared to be HLA-restricted in a later analysis, and the HLA associations seemed to be driven largely by CMV exposure. Because counts were too low, roughly 18 rarely observed V segments, including chromosome 9 orphons, were left out of the earlier analysis of 587 of the donors. An earlier analysis of 587 of the donors showed that most TCR beta V segments appeared in productive rearrangements either about 87% or about 30% of the time, which broadly matched IMGT annotations. The authors suggested that the approach could potentially be extended to other disease states and immunological phenotypes. Linkage disequilibrium might explain the correlated functional status among segregating V segments, but an unknown experimental factor could not be excluded. While some public TCRs were present in many individuals, most TCR sequences turned up only very rarely across donors. In a later genetic analysis, a missense DCLRE1C variant was associated with V-gene and J-gene trimming of TCR beta chains, and the association was replicated in an independent cohort. The only immune exposure information available for the cohort was CMV serostatus. Compared with equally common non-associated chains, HLA-associated TCR beta chains in a later analysis were more clonally expanded and had lower generation probabilities. A total of 164 TCR beta chains were listed by the study as associated with cytomegalovirus.

The library came from the immunoSEQ multiplex PCR assay. A mixture of 60 forward primers for TCR Vbeta segments and 13 reverse primers for TCR Jbeta segments was used in the multiplex PCR. Amplification of the CDR3 region of rearranged TCR beta genes was performed with a multiplex PCR assay on genomic DNA. On the Illumina HiSeq System, the amplified TCR beta libraries were sequenced as 87-base-pair reads. As for the authors' bioinformatics: A later analysis counted about 82 million unique TCR beta chains across the 700 or so repertoires, and some 11 million of these chains were shared by at least two donors. To remove PCR and sequencing errors, raw reads were error-corrected and collapsed into unique sequences using a nearest-neighbor algorithm that merged closely related sequences. CDR3 sequences were aligned to IMGT reference sequences to assign V, D and J gene segments. For a sequence to be retained, a match of at least six nucleotides to both a V gene segment and a J gene segment was required. A rearrangement counted as productive if the CDR3 had no stop codons and remained in frame with V and J, and every other rearrangement counted as non-productive. CDR3 was defined by IMGT convention, running from the second conserved V-encoded cysteine to the conserved J-encoded phenylalanine. The earlier analysis of around 640 of the donors excluded sequences that lacked an unambiguous match to a single V gene segment. In an earlier analysis of 450 to 750 of the donors, a V segment was called functional when productive rearrangements were above 56.7%, and segregating when the standard deviation between donors exceeded 5%. A statistical classification framework was developed to diagnose cytomegalovirus status using the catalog of TCR beta chain sequences. In a later analysis, TCR nucleotide sequences were compared against IMGT/GENE-DB human TR gene sequences so that V and J genes could be assigned. Using the TCRdist pipeline, a later analysis assigned CDR3 sequences along with most-parsimonious VDJ recombination scenarios. In a later analysis, every TCR beta chain was defined by the combination of its CDR3 amino acid sequence and its V-gene family, and reads without a unique V-gene family were dropped. A later analysis removed several hundred highly shared, low-generation-probability nucleotide sequences to deal with suspected cross-contamination and a sequencing artifact. For each public chain, a later analysis derived a clonal expansion index from normalized ranks of inferred template counts within each repertoire. In a later analysis, generation probabilities were computed with a VDJ recombination model fitted to out-of-frame rearrangements, and the resulting probabilities were checked against IGoR. A later analysis scored TCR-TCR, TCR-HLA and TCR-CMV co-occurrence with hypergeometric tests, applying a repertoire-size bias correction to TCR pairs. A later analysis estimated false discovery rates by permuting HLA or CMV assignments 20 times. In a later analysis, co-occurring TCRs were grouped using DBSCAN, and TCRdist sequence similarity was added for clustering within HLA-allele-positive subsets. Repertoires with fewer than 30,000 or more than 120,000 public chains were left out of co-occurrence clustering, as were about 5 repertoires with anomalous nucleotide sharing. Not all clones reach the TCRdb copy of this immuneACCESS table, which keeps in-frame sequences only. Checked studies attribute under half of the gap to unresolved V genes and leave the rest unexplained. V, J and clone size were drawn from that table, and D and trimming were deduced from the DNA. This sample has some 170,000 clones in its table, and 87% of those were observed once. The ten largest clonotypes hold over 0.8% of the sample.

In the case of this clone: No antigen is known for it. Per-base quality was not reported, and no clone a single base away is much larger than it.

The cohort was made up of 500 to 850 healthy bone marrow donors. Cohort members were all nominally healthy when sampled, although unrecorded immune exposures were likely present. The donor was CMV seronegative and was included in the group of 352 seronegative cohort members. A peripheral blood sample was provided by each donor, and peripheral blood mononuclear cells were used for TCR beta sequencing. Genomic DNA extraction from the blood cell samples was performed with the Qiagen DNeasy Blood Extraction Kit. The clonotype originates from a woman in her twenties or thirties in good health and CMV-seronegative. The specimen was PBMCs.

The encoded CDR3 is CASSAQGRLSTGELFF. The nucleotide sequence reads TGTGCCAGCAGCGCACAGGGCCGTTTGAGCACCGGGGAGCTGTTTTTT. Recombination joined TRBV9 with TRBJ2-2; matching of 6 bases hints at TRBD1 as the D gene. The CDR3 runs 16 residues from the cysteine to the phenylalanine. The kept DNA is CDR3 alone, 48 bases in frame from the first base. CDR1 and CDR2, looked up from the germline V gene, are SGDLS and YYNGEE. The V and J ends are trimmed by 3 bases and 4 bases, leaving 16 bases between them. Outside the CDR3, residues come from the reference TRBV9 and TRBJ2-2 proteins, so the full variable domain is: DSGVTQTPKHLITATGQRVTLRCSPRSGDLSVYWYQQSLDQGLQFLIQYYNGEERAKGNILERFSAQQFPDLHSELNLSSLELGDSALYFCASSAQGRLSTGELFFGEGSRLTVL.